The 22 T cell receptor beta chains listed next were all sequenced from one sample in a study of shared clonotypes between healthy human individuals. TCRdb keeps only in-frame clones here, not all; method: immunoSEQ multiplex PCR. The sample lists roughly 2.5 million clones, about 92% seen once, with under 0.15% in the top ten. The sample taken for sequencing was naive CD4+ T cells sorted from blood. Subset here: CD45RA+ positively selected. These receptors were collected from a man between 18 and 29 years old in good health.

The chain couples TRBV6-4 to TRBJ2-5; no definite D call. The J call may be wrong; the DNA end is better matched by TRBJ2-7. The CDR3 spans 12 residues. Germline-derived CDR1 and CDR2 are MRHNA and SNTAGT. This chain's CDR3 is CASSDPRDEQYF. The CDR3 nucleotides read TGTGCCAGCAGTGATCCAAGGGACGAGCAGTACTTC.

The chain carries TRBV10-2 and TRBJ2-3; no definite D call. Trimming stripped 8 bases from V and 0 bases from J, with 9 bases between. CDR3 size: 13 residues. Per the germline V gene, CDR1 is WSHSY and CDR2 is SAAADI. In DNA form, the CDR3 reads TGCGCCAGCCGTTTGAGGAGCACAGATACGCAGTATTTT. This encodes CASRLRSTDTQYF.

This clone has only one observation. The chain couples TRBV7-6 to TRBJ2-3; D remains unclear. The CDR3 contains 14 residues. The germline CDR1 and CDR2 sequences are SGHVS and FNYEAQ. V was clipped by 5 bases and J by 4 bases, with 13 bases between them. The CDR3 coding sequence is TGTGCCAGCAGCCGAGTGTGGGCCCCAGATACGCAGTATTTT. Residues: CASSRVWAPDTQYF.

V gene TRBV11-3 combines with J gene TRBJ2-2; possibly TRBD1 or TRBD2 for D (5 bases each). V was cut by 3 bases and J by 0 bases, with 11 bases left in between. Germline lookup yields CDR1 SGHNT and CDR2 YENEEA. The CDR3 is 16 amino acids. For the CDR3, the DNA is TGTGCCAGCAGCTTCTCCGGGACGGCGAACACCGGGGAGCTGTTTTTT. This translates into CASSFSGTANTGELFF.

The V call is TRBV6-6, the J call TRBJ1-5; 10 bases align to TRBD1. Germline V CDR1 and CDR2: MNHNY, SVGAGI (reference sequence). With 0 bases clipped from V and 6 bases from J, the junction kept 5 bases outside the gene matches. This CDR3 has 16 residues. This CDR3 reads CASSYSDRGVGQPQHF. Here the CDR3 DNA reads TGTGCCAGCAGTTACTCGGACAGGGGGGTCGGTCAGCCCCAGCATTTT.

This clone was counted between two and nine times. This sample also contains other DNA sequences that code for the same CDR3. The chain employs TRBV5-4 and TRBJ2-3; D gene unclear. Germline V gene sequence: CDR1 SGHNT, CDR2 YYREEE (reference sequence). The CDR3 sequence is 13 residues long. Trimming removed 0 bases at V and 3 bases at J, with 5 bases between. CDR3 amino acids: CASSLVGTDTQYF. The CDR3 bases are TGTGCCAGCAGCTTGGTAGGGACAGATACGCAGTATTTT.

As regards this clone: The sample contains more than one DNA sequence encoding this CDR3. The chain couples TRBV6-1 to TRBJ1-1; D uncertain. From germline, CDR1 is MNHNS and CDR2 SASEGT. This CDR3 is built from 13 residues. V was pared by 6 bases and J by 0 bases, with 8 bases between. DNA for the CDR3: TGTGCCAGCAGAGGACGGATGAACACTGAAGCTTTCTTT. Its protein product is CASRGRMNTEAFF.

This chain joins TRBV27 and TRBJ2-1; 10 bases fit TRBD2. J was trimmed by 8 bases and V by 2 bases; bases with no gene match: 6. The CDR3 spans 15 residues. Germline CDR1 reads MNHEY; CDR2 reads SMNVEV (reference sequence). CDR3 nucleotides: TGTGCCAGCAGTTTAATCACTAGCGGGATCTATGAGCAGTTCTTC. It encodes CASSLITSGIYEQFF.

The chain joins TRBV2 to TRBJ2-2; D is ambiguous. Trimming pared 7 bases from V and 4 bases from J, leaving 16 bases between. Germline-derived CDR1 and CDR2 are SNHLY and FYNNEI. The CDR3 is 15 residues long. CDR3 coding DNA: TGTGCCAGCAATCCCCTCTCTCTGAGCACCGGGGAGCTGTTTTTT. Its protein is CASNPLSLSTGELFF.

The chain employs TRBV19 and TRBJ1-2; D call uncertain. CDR1 LNHDA and CDR2 SQIVND come from the germline V gene (reference sequence). CDR3 length: 16 residues. V lost 3 bases and J 3 bases, leaving 17 bases between the germline ends. For the CDR3, the DNA is TGTGCCAGTAGTATTGATAGGACTGGCTCTTACTATGGCTACACCTTC. It codes for CASSIDRTGSYYGYTF.

Concerning this clone itself: Other DNA variants within this sample encode the same CDR3. The chain has TRBV19 and TRBJ2-2, with TRBD1 matching 9 bases. Trimming cost V 5 bases and J 2 bases; bases outside gene matches: 3. The CDR3 has 15 amino acids. Looked up from germline, CDR1 is LNHDA and CDR2 is SQIVND (reference sequence). CDR3 coding DNA: TGTGCCAGTAGTGGGGGACAGGGAAACACCGGGGAGCTGTTTTTT. Protein: CASSGGQGNTGELFF.

V gene TRBV30 combines with J gene TRBJ2-6; TRBD1 matches at 10 bases. Germline V lookup: CDR1 GTSNPN, CDR2 SVGIG (reference sequence). This CDR3 spans 18 amino acids. The V segment lost 2 bases and the J segment 0 bases; nucleotides outside the gene matches: 7. This CDR3 reads CAWSLRDRGHSGANVLTF. CDR3 DNA: TGTGCCTGGAGTTTACGGGACAGGGGTCACTCTGGGGCCAACGTCCTGACTTTC.

This clone was counted a single time. V usage is TRBV4-1 and J usage is TRBJ1-4; tentatively, D is TRBD1 (6 bases). Trimming took 1 base from V and 0 from J, leaving 21 bases between them. The CDR3 runs 20 residues. Per the germline V gene, CDR1 is MGHRA and CDR2 is YSYEKL. In DNA, the CDR3 is TGCGCCAGCAGCCAAGGGTCAACACCGGTACCAGGGGCAACTAATGAAAAACTGTTTTTT. It specifies CASSQGSTPVPGATNEKLFF.

The J gene is TRBJ1-5, the V gene TRBV7-8, with D unclear. CDR1 and CDR2 (germline): SGHVS, FQNEAQ. This CDR3 spans 15 amino acids. Trimming took off 2 bases at V and 0 bases at J, with 8 bases between the two ends. CDR3 DNA: TGTGCCAGCAGCTTATCTGCGAATAGCAATCAGCCCCAGCATTTT. This encodes CASSLSANSNQPQHF.

The chain has TRBV5-1 and TRBJ2-7; 8 bases align to TRBD2. Germline V CDR1 and CDR2: SGHRS, YFSETQ. Trimming at V came to 0 bases and at J to 2 bases, leaving 10 bases not matched to a gene. This CDR3 spans 17 amino acids. CDR3 loop: CASSLAPGRGVPYEQYF. In nucleotides, the CDR3 is TGCGCCAGCAGCTTGGCCCCGGGGCGGGGGGTACCCTACGAGCAGTACTTC.

This chain links TRBV30 with TRBJ2-1, with TRBD2 matching over 9 bases. V was clipped by 2 bases and J by 4 bases; unmatched bases: 12. This CDR3 has 17 residues. The V gene's germline CDR1 is GTSNPN and CDR2 SVGIG (reference sequence). In nucleotides, the CDR3 is TGTGCCTGGAGTACGTCGCGGGAGGGGATTCTATACAATGAGCAGTTCTTC. It translates to CAWSTSREGILYNEQFF.

V and J are TRBV18 and TRBJ1-2, with TRBD1 matching 7 bases. CDR3 length: 16 amino acids. CDR1 and CDR2 (germline): KGHSH, LQKENI. V shed 3 bases and J 0 bases; nucleotides not matched to a gene: 7. In nucleotides, the CDR3 is TGTGCCAGCTCACCCATAGGGACAGTAACTAACTATGGCTACACCTTC. The encoded protein is CASSPIGTVTNYGYTF.

The sample holds one count of this clone. This chain joins TRBV4-1 and TRBJ2-7, with 13 bases fitting TRBD2. The CDR3 contains 16 residues. CDR1 is MGHRA, CDR2 YSYEKL, per germline. The V gene end was trimmed by 3 bases and the J gene end by 1 base; junction bases not matched to a gene: 3. CDR3 sequence: CASSHGTSGASYEQYF. The DNA for the CDR3 is TGCGCCAGCAGCCACGGGACTAGCGGGGCTTCCTACGAGCAGTACTTC.

The V and J genes are TRBV7-2 and TRBJ1-1; D is undetermined. CDR1 is SGHTA, CDR2 FQGNSA, per germline. CDR3 length equals 13 residues. V lost 3 bases and J 1 base, leaving 6 bases between the germline ends. CDR3 coding DNA: TGTGCCAGCAGCTTTCGGAAGAACACTGAAGCTTTCTTT. Translated: CASSFRKNTEAFF.

This clone has a single count. At the DNA level, this CDR3 is encoded by other sequences in the same sample as well. The J gene is TRBJ2-3, the V gene TRBV9; D is possibly TRBD2 (6 bases). CDR3 length: 16 amino acids. With 0 bases removed from V and 1 base from J, the gap between germline ends came to 12 bases. Per germline, CDR1 SGDLS and CDR2 YYNGEE. Here the CDR3 reads CASSVGASDRTDTQYF. The CDR3 DNA follows: TGTGCCAGCAGCGTAGGGGCTAGCGACCGCACAGATACGCAGTATTTT.

The chain recombines TRBV11-2 with TRBJ1-5; D is perhaps TRBD1 (5 bases). CDR1 is SGHAT and CDR2 is FQNNGV in the germline V gene. Trimming left V 1 base short and J 4 bases short, with 11 bases between. The CDR3 is made up of 15 amino acids. Here the CDR3 DNA reads TGTGCCAGCAGCTTAGTGGGGGGGTGGAATCAGCCCCAGCATTTT. It codes for CASSLVGGWNQPQHF. Complete variable domain (other parts from reference TRBV11-2 and TRBJ1-5): EAGVAQSPRYKIIEKRQSVAFWCNPISGHATLYWYQQILGQGPKLLIQFQNNGVVDDSQLPKDRFSAERLKGVDSTLKIQPAKLEDSAVYLCASSLVGGWNQPQHFGDGTRLSIL.

This chain uses TRBV7-2 with TRBJ2-5; 13 positions agree with TRBD2. This CDR3 spans 18 amino acids. Germline loops: CDR1 SGHTA, CDR2 FQGNSA. The trim removed 3 bases at V and 8 bases at J, leaving 15 bases unmatched. CDR3 nucleotide sequence: TGTGCCAGCAGCTTCGGAGGTTTACTAGCGGGAGGGCCCCTCACCCAGTACTTC. Translated, it gives CASSFGGLLAGGPLTQYF.